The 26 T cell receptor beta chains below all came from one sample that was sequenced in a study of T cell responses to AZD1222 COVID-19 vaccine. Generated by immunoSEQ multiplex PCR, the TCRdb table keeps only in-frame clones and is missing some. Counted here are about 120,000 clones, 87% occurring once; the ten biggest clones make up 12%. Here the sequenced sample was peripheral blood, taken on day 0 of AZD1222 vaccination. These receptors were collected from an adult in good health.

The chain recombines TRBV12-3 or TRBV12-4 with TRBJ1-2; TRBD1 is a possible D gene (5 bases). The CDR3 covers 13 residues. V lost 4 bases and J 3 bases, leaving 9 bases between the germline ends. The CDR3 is CASSSGQHYGYTF. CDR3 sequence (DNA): TGTGCCAGCAGTTCGGGGCAACACTATGGCTACACCTTC.

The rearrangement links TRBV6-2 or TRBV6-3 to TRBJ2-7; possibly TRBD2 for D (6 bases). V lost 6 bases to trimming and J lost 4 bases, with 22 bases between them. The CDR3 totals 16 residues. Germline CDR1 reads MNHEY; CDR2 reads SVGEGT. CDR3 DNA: TGTGCCAGCAGCAGACGGGGGAGTCAAGGGGATTACGAGCAGTACTTC. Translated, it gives CASSRRGSQGDYEQYF.

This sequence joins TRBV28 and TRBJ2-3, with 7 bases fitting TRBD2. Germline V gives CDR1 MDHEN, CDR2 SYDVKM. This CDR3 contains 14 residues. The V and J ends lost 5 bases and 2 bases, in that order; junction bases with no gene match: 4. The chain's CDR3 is CASSGGDYTDTQYF. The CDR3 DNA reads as TGTGCCAGCAGTGGGGGGGACTACACAGATACGCAGTATTTT.

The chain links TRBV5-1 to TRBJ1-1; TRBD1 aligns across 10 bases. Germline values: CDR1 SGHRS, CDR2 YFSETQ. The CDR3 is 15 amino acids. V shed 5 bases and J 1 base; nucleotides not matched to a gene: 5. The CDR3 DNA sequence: TGCGCCAGCAGAGGGACAGGGGCAAAGAACACTGAAGCTTTCTTT. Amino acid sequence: CASRGTGAKNTEAFF.

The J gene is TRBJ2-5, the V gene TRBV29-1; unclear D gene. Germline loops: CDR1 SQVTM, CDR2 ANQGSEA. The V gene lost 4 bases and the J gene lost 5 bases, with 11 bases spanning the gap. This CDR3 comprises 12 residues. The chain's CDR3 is CSVGWAWETQYF. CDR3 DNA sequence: TGCAGCGTTGGTTGGGCATGGGAGACCCAGTACTTC.

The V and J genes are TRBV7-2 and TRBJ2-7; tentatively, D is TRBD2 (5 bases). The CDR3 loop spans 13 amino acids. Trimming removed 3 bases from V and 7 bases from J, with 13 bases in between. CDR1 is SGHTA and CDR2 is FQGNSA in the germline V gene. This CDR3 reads CASSFLGRGEQYF. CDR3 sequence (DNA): TGTGCCAGCAGCTTTTTAGGGAGAGGAGAGCAGTACTTC.

The CDR3: CASSAGDRHDFSPLHF. DNA for the CDR3: TGTGCCAGCAGCGCGGGCGACAGGCACGACTTTTCACCCCTCCACTTT. The chain is built from TRBV9 and TRBJ1-6, with D tentatively TRBD1 (6 bases). The CDR3 has 16 amino acids. Trimming removed 3 bases at V and 9 bases at J, with 19 bases between. Germline CDR1 reads SGDLS; CDR2 reads YYNGEE.

The CDR3 region is CASGLLAGGELFF. CDR3 DNA: TGTGCTAGTGGTCTTTTAGCAGGCGGGGAGCTGTTTTTT. The rearrangement joins TRBV12-5 to TRBJ2-2; no firm D call. Germline values: CDR1 LGHNT, CDR2 FRNRAP. This CDR3 region has 13 residues. V was pared by 5 bases and J by 7 bases, with 11 bases between.

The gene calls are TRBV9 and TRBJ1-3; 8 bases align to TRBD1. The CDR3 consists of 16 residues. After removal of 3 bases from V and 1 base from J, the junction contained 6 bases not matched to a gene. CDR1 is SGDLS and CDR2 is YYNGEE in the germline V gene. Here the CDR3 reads CASSAANRGSGNTIYF. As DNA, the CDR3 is TGTGCCAGCAGCGCTGCTAACAGGGGGTCTGGAAACACCATATATTTT.

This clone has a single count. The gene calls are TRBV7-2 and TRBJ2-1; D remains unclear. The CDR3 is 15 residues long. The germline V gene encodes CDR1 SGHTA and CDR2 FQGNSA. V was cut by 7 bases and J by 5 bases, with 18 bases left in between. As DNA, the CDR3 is TGTGCCAGCAACACCCTTACGGGCCGAAACAATGAGCAGTTCTTC. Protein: CASNTLTGRNNEQFF.

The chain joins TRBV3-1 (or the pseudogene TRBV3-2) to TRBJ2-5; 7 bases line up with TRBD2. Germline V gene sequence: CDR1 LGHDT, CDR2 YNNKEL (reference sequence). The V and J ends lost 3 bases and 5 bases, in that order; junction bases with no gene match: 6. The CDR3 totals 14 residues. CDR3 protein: CASSHRVGGETQYF. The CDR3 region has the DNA TGTGCCAGCAGCCACCGGGTGGGGGGGGAGACCCAGTACTTC.

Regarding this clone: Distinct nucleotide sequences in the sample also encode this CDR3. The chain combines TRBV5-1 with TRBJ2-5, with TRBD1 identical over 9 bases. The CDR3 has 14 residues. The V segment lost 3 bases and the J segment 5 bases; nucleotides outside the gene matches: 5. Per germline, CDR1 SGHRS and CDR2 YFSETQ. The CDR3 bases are TGCGCCAGCAGCTCAACAGGGGGCGGGGAGACCCAGTACTTC. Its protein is CASSSTGGGETQYF.

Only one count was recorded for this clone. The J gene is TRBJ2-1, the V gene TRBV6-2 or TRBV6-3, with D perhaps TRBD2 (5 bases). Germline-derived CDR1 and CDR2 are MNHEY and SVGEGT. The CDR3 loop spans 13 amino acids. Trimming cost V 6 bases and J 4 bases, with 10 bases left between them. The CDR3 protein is CASSRESYNEQFF. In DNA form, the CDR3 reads TGTGCCAGCAGCCGGGAATCTTACAATGAGCAGTTCTTC.

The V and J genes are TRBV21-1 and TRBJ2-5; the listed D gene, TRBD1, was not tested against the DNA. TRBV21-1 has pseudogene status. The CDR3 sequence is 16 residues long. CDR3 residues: CASSNEGTGGAATQYF. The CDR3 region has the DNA TGTGCCAGCAGCAATGAGGGGACAGGGGGAGCGGCGACCCAGTACTTC.

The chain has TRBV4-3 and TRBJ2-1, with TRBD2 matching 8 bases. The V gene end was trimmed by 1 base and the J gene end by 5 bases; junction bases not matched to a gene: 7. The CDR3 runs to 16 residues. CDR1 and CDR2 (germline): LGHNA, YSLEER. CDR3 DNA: TGCGCCAGCAGCCAAGTTATTAGCGGGACTCACAATGAGCAGTTCTTC. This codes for CASSQVISGTHNEQFF.

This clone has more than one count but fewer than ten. CDR3 bases: TGTGCCAGCAGCTCGGGTCCTTATAATTCACCCCTCCACTTT. Translating gives CASSSGPYNSPLHF. This chain links TRBV7-9 with TRBJ1-6, with D uncertain. The CDR3 length is 14 residues. The germline V gene has CDR1 SEHNR and CDR2 FQNEAQ (reference sequence). V lost 4 bases to trimming and J lost 4 bases, with 8 bases between them. The whole variable domain, filled in from reference TRBV7-9 and TRBJ1-6, reads DTGVSQNPRHKITKRGQNVTFRCDPISEHNRLYWYRQTLGQGPEFLTYFQNEAQLEKSRLLSDRFSAERPKGSFSTLEIQRTEQGDSAMYLCASSSGPYNSPLHFGNGTRLTVT.

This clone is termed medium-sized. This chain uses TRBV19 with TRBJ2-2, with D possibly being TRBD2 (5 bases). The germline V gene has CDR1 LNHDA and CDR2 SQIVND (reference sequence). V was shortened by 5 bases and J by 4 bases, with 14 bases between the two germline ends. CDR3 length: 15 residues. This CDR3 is CASSPGGSGTGELFF. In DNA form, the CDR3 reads TGTGCCAGTAGTCCCGGAGGCTCGGGCACCGGGGAGCTGTTTTTT.

CDR3 sequence (DNA): TGTGCCAGCAGACGTAGCGGGACGGAGACCCAGTACTTC. It codes for CASRRSGTETQYF. The chain recombines TRBV11-2 with TRBJ2-5; 8 positions match TRBD2. The CDR3 extends over 13 amino acids. The V gene end was trimmed by 6 bases and the J gene end by 5 bases; junction bases not matched to a gene: 5. Germline V gives CDR1 SGHAT, CDR2 FQNNGV.

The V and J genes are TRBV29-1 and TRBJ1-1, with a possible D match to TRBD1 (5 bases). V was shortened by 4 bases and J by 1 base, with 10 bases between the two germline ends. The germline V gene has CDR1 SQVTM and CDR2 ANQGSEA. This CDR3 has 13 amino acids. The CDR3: CSVGSGQNTEAFF. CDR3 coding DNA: TGCAGCGTTGGTTCAGGACAGAACACTGAAGCTTTCTTT.

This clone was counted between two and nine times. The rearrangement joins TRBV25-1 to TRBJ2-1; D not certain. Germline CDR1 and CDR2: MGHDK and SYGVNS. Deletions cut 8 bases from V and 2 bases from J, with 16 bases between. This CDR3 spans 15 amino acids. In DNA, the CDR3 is TGTGCCAGCGCCCCTCAGGCACGAACCTACAATGAGCAGTTCTTC. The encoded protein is CASAPQARTYNEQFF.

The CDR3 DNA reads TGTGCCAGCAGTTTGGGGGACAGGGTGGTGGGATATGGCTACACCTTC. Translating it yields CASSLGDRVVGYGYTF. This rearrangement joins TRBV28 to TRBJ1-2, with TRBD1 identical over 9 bases. Per the germline V gene, CDR1 is MDHEN and CDR2 is SYDVKM. The CDR3 has 16 residues. V trimming: 3 bases; J trimming: 5 bases; junction bases outside the gene matches: 10.

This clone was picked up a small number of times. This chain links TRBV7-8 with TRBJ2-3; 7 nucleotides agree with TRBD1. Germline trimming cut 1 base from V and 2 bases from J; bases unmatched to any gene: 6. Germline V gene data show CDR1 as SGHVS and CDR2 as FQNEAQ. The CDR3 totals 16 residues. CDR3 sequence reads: CASSLEGASPTDTQYF. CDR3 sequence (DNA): TGTGCCAGCAGCTTAGAGGGGGCCTCCCCCACAGATACGCAGTATTTT.

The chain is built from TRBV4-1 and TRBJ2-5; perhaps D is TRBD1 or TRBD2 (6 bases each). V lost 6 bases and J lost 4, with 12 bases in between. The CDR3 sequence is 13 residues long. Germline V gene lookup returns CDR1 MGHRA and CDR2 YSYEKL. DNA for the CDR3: TGCGCCAGCAGTTTGGGGGGCGTAGAGACCCAGTACTTC. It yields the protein CASSLGGVETQYF.

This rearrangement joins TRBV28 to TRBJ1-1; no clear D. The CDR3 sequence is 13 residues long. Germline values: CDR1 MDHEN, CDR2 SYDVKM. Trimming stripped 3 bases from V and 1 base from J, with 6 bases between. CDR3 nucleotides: TGTGCCAGCAGTTTCTCCCCGAACACTGAAGCTTTCTTT. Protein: CASSFSPNTEAFF.

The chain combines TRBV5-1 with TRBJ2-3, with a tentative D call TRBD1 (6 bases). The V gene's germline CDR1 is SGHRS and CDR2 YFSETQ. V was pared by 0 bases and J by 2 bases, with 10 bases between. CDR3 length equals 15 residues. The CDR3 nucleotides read TGCGCCAGCAGCTTGGGGGGGCGATCCACAGATACGCAGTATTTT. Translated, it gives CASSLGGRSTDTQYF.

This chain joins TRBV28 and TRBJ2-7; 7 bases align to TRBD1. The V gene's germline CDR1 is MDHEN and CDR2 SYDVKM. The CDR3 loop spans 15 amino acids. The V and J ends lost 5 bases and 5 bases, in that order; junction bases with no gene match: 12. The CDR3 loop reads CASSTGGRGFDEQYF. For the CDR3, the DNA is TGTGCCAGCAGTACCGGCGGCAGGGGGTTCGACGAGCAGTACTTC.